This T cell receptor beta chain was captured in a study of T cell responses to AZD1222 COVID-19 vaccine. Study conclusions and caveats: Donors skewed white British and female; clonal diversity was possibly underestimated. Elevations in Spike-specific TCR breadth and depth followed administration of two AZD1222 doses. Nearly half of spike-specific TCRs reportedly go after variant regions that carry no mutations. The study sampled repertoires only after the peak T cell response.

The repertoire was sequenced with immunoSEQ multiplex PCR; TCRdb's copy has only in-frame clones and lacks some. This sample yields more than 50,000 clones, of which 89% are seen a single time; around 2% belongs to the top ten. With V trimmed by 2 bases and J by 8 bases, 10 bases remained unmatched. This CDR3 region has 16 residues. Germline V CDR1 and CDR2: LNHNV, YYDKDF (reference sequence). This clone was observed a few times. Its matching antigen is unknown. The sequence derives from an adult in good health. The V gene is TRBV15, the J gene TRBJ2-1; 9 nucleotides line up with TRBD1. Sequences were derived from peripheral blood, sampled on day 0 of AZD1222 vaccination. The CDR3 loop is CATSRFKGGQGDEQFF. CDR3 bases: TGTGCCACCAGCAGATTTAAGGGGGGACAGGGTGATGAGCAGTTCTTC.